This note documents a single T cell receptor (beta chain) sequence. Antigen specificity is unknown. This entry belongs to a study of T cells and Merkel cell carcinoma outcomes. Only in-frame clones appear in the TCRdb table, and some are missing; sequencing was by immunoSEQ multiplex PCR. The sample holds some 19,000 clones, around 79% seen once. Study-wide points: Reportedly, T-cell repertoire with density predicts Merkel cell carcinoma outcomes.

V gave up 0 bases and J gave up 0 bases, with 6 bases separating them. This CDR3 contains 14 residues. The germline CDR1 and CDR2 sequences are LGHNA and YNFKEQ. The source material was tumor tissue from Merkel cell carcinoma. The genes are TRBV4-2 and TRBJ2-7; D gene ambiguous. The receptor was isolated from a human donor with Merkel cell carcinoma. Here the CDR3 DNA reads TGTGCCAGCAGCCAAGAAGTTTACTCCTACGAGCAGTACTTC. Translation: CASSQEVYSYEQYF.